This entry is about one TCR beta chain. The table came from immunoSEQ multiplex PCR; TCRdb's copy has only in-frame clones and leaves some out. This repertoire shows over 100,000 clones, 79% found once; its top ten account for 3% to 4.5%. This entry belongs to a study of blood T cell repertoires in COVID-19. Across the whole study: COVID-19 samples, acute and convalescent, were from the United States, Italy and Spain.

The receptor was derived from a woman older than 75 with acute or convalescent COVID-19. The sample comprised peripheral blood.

CDR3 DNA: TGTGCCAGCTCGGGGAATACTGAAGCTTTCTTT. It encodes CASSGNTEAFF. The V gene is TRBV6-5, the J gene TRBJ1-1, with D hard to call. Germline V gene sequence: CDR1 MNHEY, CDR2 SVGAGI. The CDR3 loop spans 11 amino acids. Trimming removed 8 bases at V and 5 bases at J, with 9 bases between.